This T cell receptor (beta chain) emerged from a study of blood T cell repertoires in COVID-19. Study in general: The study drew acute and convalescent COVID-19 samples from the United States, Italy and Spain.

Per the original data handling: The assay estimated nucleated cells by amplifying reference gene primers. This table comes from immunoSEQ multiplex PCR, and its TCRdb copy is limited to in-frame clones, with some not included. The V and J calls and clone size were taken over from that table, and D and trimming were inferred from the DNA. There are some 170,000 clones in the sample; more than 75% occur only once, and 4.5% to 7.5% lies in the top ten. The ends were cut back, 7 bases at V and 0 bases at J, with 9 bases in the middle. From germline, CDR1 is LNHDA and CDR2 SQIVND (reference sequence). The CDR3 is 13 residues long.

V usage is TRBV19 and J usage is TRBJ1-1; TRBD1 might be the D (5 bases). Material for sequencing was PBMCs or T cells enriched from blood (not recorded which). This clonotype was sampled from a man aged 40-55 years who had recovered from COVID-19. The CDR3 protein is CASTPRVNTEAFF. In nucleotides, the CDR3 is TGTGCCAGTACCCCCAGGGTGAACACTGAAGCTTTCTTT.